The clone carrying this TCR beta chain was observed a few times. What it recognizes is unknown. Other nucleotide sequences in the sample specify the same CDR3. Primers for the PCR totalled 60 Vbeta and 13 Jbeta. Produced via immunoSEQ multiplex PCR; TCRdb's table is partial and in-frame only. The sample holds about 94,000 clones; approximately 7.7% are singletons and the top ten take over 2%. CDR1 and CDR2 (germline): MDHEN, SYDVKM. The CDR3 is 19 residues long. Unmatched junction bases numbered 12, after V lost 9 bases and J lost 0 bases. The data were taken from a study of cytomegalovirus exposure and HLA in healthy donors. Across the study: Approximately 83 million unique TCRs from HLA-typed donors were held in an early data release.

Points from the study as a whole: Highly shared sequence variants in one cluster were likely a sequencing artifact. An analysis done earlier found most TCR beta V segments productive about 87% or about 30% of the time.

The clonotype originates from a man aged 45 to 65 in good health and CMV-seronegative. The chain recombines TRBV28 with TRBJ2-4, with TRBD2 matching over 15 bases. The sequenced sample was PBMCs. In DNA form, the CDR3 reads TGTGCCAGTGCTTCCGGGACTAGCGGGAGGCCGCTAGCCAAAAACATTCAGTACTTC. Its protein is CASASGTSGRPLAKNIQYF.